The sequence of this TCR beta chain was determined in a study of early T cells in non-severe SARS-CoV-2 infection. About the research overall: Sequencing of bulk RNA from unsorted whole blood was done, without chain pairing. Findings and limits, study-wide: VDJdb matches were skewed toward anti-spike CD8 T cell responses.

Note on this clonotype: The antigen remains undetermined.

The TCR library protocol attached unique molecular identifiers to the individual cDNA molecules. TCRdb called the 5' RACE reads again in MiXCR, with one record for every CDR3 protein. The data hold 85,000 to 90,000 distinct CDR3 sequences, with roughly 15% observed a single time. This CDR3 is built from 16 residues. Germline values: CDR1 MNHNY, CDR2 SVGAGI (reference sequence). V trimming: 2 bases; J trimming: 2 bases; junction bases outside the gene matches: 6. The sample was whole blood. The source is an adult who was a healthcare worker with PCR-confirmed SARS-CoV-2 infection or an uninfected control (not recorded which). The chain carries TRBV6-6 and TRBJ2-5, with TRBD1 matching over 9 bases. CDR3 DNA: TGTGCCAGCAGTTACGCCCCGGGACAGGGACAAGAGACCCAGTACTTC. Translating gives CASSYAPGQGQETQYF.